This entry is about one T cell receptor (beta chain). The record originates from a study of blood T cell repertoires in COVID-19. The germline V gene encodes CDR1 KGHDR and CDR2 SFDVKD. V lost 7 bases and J lost 0, with 18 bases in between. The CDR3 extends over 18 amino acids. In the authors' methods: Estimated nucleated cell counts came from reference gene primer amplification. Data came from immunoSEQ multiplex PCR; TCRdb stores just in-frame clones and leaves some out. The DNA gave D and trimming, while V, J and clone size come from that table. The table lists approximately 140,000 clones, roughly 89% of them singletons. During the 2 weeks before they entered the study, exposed participants had met someone with a PCR-confirmed or clinician-diagnosed COVID-19 case.

Sequenced sample: PBMCs or T cells enriched from blood (not recorded which). The chain uses TRBV24-1 and TRBJ2-6, with D possibly TRBD1 on 5 matching bases. This TCR was sampled from a woman aged 45-60 years who had been exposed to COVID-19. The DNA for the CDR3 is TGTGCCACCAGGGACAACACCGGTCCCCTCTCTGGGGCCAACGTCCTGACTTTC. Protein: CATRDNTGPLSGANVLTF.